The T cell receptor (beta chain) described here comes from a study of blood T cell repertoires in COVID-19. In the source study's methods: How many nucleated cells were present was estimated from reference gene primer amplification. Repertoires were generated with immunoSEQ multiplex PCR, while TCRdb's copy carries only in-frame clones and drops some. V, J and clone size are those of that table, while D and trimming were read from the DNA. The sample holds just over 300,000 clones, 89% seen once. Germline CDR1 is LNHDA and CDR2 is SQIVND (reference sequence). This CDR3 comprises 18 residues. V dropped 8 bases and J dropped 0; count of bases not matched to a gene: 7.

This rearrangement joins TRBV19 to TRBJ2-6; 13 nucleotides agree with TRBD2. The specimen sequenced was peripheral blood. The origin of this receptor is a woman aged 25 to 39 with COVID-19, enrolled during active disease. CDR3 residues: CASSTSGGSSSGANVLTF. CDR3 nucleotides: TGTGCCAGTTCGACTAGCGGGGGGTCCTCCTCTGGGGCCAACGTCCTGACTTTC.